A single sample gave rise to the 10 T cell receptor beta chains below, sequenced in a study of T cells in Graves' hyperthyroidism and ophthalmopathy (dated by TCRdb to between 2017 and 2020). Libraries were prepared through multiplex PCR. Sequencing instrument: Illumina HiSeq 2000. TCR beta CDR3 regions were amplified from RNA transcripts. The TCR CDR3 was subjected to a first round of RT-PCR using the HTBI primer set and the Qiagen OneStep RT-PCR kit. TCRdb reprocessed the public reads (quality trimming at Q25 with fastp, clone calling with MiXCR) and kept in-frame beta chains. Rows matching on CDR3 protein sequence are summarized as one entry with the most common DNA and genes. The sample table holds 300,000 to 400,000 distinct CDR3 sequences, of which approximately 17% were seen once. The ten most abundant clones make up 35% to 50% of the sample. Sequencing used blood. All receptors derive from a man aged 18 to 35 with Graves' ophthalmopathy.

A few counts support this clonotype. CDR3 nucleotide sequence: TGCGCCAGCACCCTCATAGCGGGGAACTACAATGAGCAGTTCTTC. Protein: CASTLIAGNYNEQFF. The V gene is TRBV4-1, the J gene TRBJ2-1, with TRBD2 identical over 8 bases. The V and J ends lost 7 bases and 3 bases, in that order; junction bases with no gene match: 8. Per the germline V gene, CDR1 is MGHRA and CDR2 is YSYEKL. The CDR3 is 15 residues long.

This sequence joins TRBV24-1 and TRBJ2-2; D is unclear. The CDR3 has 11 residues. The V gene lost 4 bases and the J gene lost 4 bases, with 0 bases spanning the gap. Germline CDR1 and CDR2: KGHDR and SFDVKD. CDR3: CATSDTGELFF. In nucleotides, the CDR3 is TGTGCCACCAGTGACACCGGGGAGCTGTTTTTT.

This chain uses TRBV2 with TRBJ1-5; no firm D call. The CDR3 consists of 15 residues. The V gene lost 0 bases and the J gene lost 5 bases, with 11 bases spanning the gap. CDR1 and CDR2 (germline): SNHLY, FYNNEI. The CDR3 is CASSEALPDDQPQHF. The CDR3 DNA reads TGTGCCAGCAGTGAAGCGCTTCCCGATGATCAGCCCCAGCATTTT.

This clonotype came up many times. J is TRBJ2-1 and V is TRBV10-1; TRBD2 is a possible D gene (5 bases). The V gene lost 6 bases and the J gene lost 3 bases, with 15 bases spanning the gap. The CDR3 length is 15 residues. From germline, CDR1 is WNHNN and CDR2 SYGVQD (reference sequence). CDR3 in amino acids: CASSRSTGLYNEQFF. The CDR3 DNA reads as TGCGCCAGCAGCAGGTCAACCGGACTCTACAATGAGCAGTTCTTC.

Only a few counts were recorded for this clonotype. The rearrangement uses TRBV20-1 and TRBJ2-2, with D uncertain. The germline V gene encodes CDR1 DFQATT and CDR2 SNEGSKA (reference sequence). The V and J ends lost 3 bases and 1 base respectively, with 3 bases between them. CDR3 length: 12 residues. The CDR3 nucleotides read TGCAGTGCTAGTATGAACACCGGGGAGCTGTTTTTT. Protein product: CSASMNTGELFF.

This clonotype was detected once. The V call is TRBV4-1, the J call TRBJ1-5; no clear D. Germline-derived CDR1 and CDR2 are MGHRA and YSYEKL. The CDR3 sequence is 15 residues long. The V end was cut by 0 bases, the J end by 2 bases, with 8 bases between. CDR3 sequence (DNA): TGCGCCAGCAGCCAAGATCCCCGGGGCAATCAGCCCCAGCATTTT. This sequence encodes CASSQDPRGNQPQHF.

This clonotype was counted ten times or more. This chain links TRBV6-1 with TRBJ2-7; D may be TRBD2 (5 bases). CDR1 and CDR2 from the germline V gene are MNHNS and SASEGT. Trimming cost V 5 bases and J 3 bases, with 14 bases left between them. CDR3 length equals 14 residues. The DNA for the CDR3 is TGTGCCAGCAGTCCCCGTTCTAGCTTCTACGAGCAGTACTTC. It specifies CASSPRSSFYEQYF.

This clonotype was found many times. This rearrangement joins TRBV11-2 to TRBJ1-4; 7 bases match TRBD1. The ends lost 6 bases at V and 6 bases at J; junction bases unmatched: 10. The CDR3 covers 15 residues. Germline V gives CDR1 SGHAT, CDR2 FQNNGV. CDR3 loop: CASRSARGRYEKLFF. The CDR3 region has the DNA TGTGCCAGCAGATCGGCGAGGGGGCGATATGAAAAACTGTTTTTT.

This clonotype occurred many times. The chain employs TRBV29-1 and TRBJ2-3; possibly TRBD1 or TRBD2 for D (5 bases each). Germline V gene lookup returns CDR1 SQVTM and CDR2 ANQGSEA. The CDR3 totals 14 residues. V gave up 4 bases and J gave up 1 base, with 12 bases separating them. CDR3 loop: CSVVWGLGTDTQYF. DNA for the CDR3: TGCAGCGTTGTTTGGGGGTTGGGCACAGATACGCAGTATTTT.

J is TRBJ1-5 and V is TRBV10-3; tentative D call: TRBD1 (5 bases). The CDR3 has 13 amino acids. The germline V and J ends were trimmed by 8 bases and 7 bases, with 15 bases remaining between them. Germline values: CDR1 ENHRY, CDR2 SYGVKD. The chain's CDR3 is CAIGVQGDQPQHF. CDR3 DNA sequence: TGTGCCATCGGGGTTCAGGGAGACCAGCCCCAGCATTTT.